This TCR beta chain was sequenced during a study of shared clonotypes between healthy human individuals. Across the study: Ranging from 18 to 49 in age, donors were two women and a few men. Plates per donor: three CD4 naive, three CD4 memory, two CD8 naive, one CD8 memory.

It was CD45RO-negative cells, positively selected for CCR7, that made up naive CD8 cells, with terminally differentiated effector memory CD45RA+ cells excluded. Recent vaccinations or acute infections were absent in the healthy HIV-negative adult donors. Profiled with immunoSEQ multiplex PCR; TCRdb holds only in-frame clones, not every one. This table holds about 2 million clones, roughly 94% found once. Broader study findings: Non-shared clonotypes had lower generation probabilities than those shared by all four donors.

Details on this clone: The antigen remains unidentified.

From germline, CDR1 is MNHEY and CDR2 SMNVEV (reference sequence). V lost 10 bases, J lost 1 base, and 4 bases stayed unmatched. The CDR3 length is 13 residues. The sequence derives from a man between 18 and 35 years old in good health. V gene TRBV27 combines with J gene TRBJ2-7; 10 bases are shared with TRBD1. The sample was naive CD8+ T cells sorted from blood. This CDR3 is CATAGQGSYEQYF. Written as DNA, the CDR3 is TGTGCCACCGCGGGACAGGGGTCCTACGAGCAGTACTTC.